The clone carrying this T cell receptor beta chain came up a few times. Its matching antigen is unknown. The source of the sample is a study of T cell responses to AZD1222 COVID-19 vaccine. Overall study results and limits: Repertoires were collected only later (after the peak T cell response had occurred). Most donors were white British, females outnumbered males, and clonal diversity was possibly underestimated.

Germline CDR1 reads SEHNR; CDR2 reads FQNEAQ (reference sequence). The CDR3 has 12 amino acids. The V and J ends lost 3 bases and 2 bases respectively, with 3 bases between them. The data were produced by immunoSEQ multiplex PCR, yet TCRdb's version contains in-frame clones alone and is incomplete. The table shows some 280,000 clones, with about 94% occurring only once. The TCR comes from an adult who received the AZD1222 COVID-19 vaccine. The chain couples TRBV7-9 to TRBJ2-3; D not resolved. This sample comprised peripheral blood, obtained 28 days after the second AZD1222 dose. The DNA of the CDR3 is TGTGCCAGCAGCTTGGCCACAGATACGCAGTATTTT. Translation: CASSLATDTQYF.